Presented here are 30 T cell receptor beta chains from one specimen sequenced in a study of CXCR3-negative and CXCR3-positive naive CD8 T cells. Findings and caveats of the study: Naive cells positive for CXCR3 carried more hydrophobic TRB CDR3s than CXCR3-negative ones.

Through 5' RACE with UMI labels, the TRB cDNA libraries were prepared. TCRdb derives one entry per CDR3 protein from the 5' RACE reads, leaving out DNA. This sample's table has about 110,000 distinct CDR3 sequences. No antigen has been identified for these receptors. Sequencing was carried out using naive CXCR3+ CD8+ T cells from blood. The subset: CD45RO-CCR7+CD27+CD95- naive CD8+ T cells expressing CXCR3 (TNR3+). These receptors all come from a human donor in good health. Some clones in this sample may be carry-over from other donors' samples.

This chain connects TRBV4-1 to TRBJ2-7; TCRdb lists TRBD2, though no DNA is available to test this call. In germline, CDR1 is MGHRA, CDR2 YSYEKL. The CDR3 loop spans 15 amino acids. The CDR3 sequence: CASSQDAGLSYEQYF.

The rearrangement links TRBV9 to TRBJ2-1; there is no DNA to check the TCRdb D call of TRBD2. From germline, CDR1 is SGDLS and CDR2 YYNGEE. The length of the CDR3 is 16 residues. The CDR3 reads CASSPLAESSYNEQFF.

V is TRBV12-3 or TRBV12-4 and J is TRBJ2-2; TCRdb reports TRBD1, a call that lacks DNA to check it against. The CDR3 is 15 residues long. CDR3: CASSSWGVNTGELFF.

The V and J genes are TRBV15 and TRBJ2-5; TCRdb's assignment of TRBD2 cannot be checked, as there is no DNA. The germline V gene has CDR1 LNHNV and CDR2 YYDKDF (reference sequence). The CDR3 sequence is 16 residues long. The CDR3 reads CATSREGGTYQETQYF.

The rearrangement joins TRBV13 to TRBJ2-5; lacking DNA, the TRBD2 call made by TCRdb goes unchecked. The germline gives CDR1 PRHDT, CDR2 FYEKMQ (reference sequence). CDR3 size: 14 residues. This CDR3 is CASSLAAGLETQYF.

The genes are TRBV10-3 and TRBJ1-1. Germline CDR1 reads ENHRY; CDR2 reads SYGVKD. The CDR3 has 14 residues. The CDR3 region is CATLESVMNTEAFF.

This rearrangement joins TRBV12-3 or TRBV12-4 to TRBJ2-7; TCRdb proposes TRBD1, but this gene call is untestable without DNA. The CDR3 is 15 amino acids. The CDR3 sequence is CASSPGWGLTYEQYF.

The chain recombines TRBV7-9 with TRBJ2-1. The CDR3 sequence is 15 residues long. Looked up from germline, CDR1 is SEHNR and CDR2 is FQNEAQ (reference sequence). CDR3: CASSLTGMSYNEQFF.

The rearrangement joins TRBV13 to TRBJ2-1; TCRdb's D call of TRBD1 is untestable without DNA. Per germline, CDR1 PRHDT and CDR2 FYEKMQ (reference sequence). The CDR3 sequence is 15 residues long. CDR3 residues: CASSPRLAPYNEQFF.

V gene TRBV12-3 or TRBV12-4 combines with J gene TRBJ2-7; the TCRdb call, TRBD2, lacks DNA for checking. This CDR3 comprises 13 residues. This CDR3 is CASTQGRVYEQYF.

The rearrangement joins TRBV11-3 to TRBJ2-7; TCRdb proposes TRBD1, but this gene call is untestable without DNA. This CDR3 is 14 amino acids long. Per germline, CDR1 SGHNT and CDR2 YENEEA. This CDR3 reads CASSPGGGGYEQYF.

The chain couples TRBV3-1 to TRBJ2-7; there is no DNA to check the TCRdb D call of TRBD2. The germline gives CDR1 LGHDT, CDR2 YNNKEL (reference sequence). The CDR3 sequence is 14 residues long. The CDR3 is CASSQEGLAYEQYF.

The chain uses TRBV19 and TRBJ2-7; TCRdb's D call, TRBD1, is unchecked because there is no DNA. The germline gives CDR1 LNHDA, CDR2 SQIVND (reference sequence). The CDR3 extends over 12 amino acids. This CDR3 is CASSLTGDEQYF.

The chain uses TRBV2 and TRBJ2-1; with no DNA, the TCRdb D assignment of TRBD2 cannot be verified. The CDR3 runs to 15 residues. CDR1 SNHLY and CDR2 FYNNEI come from the germline V gene. The CDR3 here is CAGSLLAGGYNEQFF.

This chain joins TRBV29-1 and TRBJ1-2; TCRdb calls TRBD1, which cannot be checked without DNA. The CDR3 loop spans 16 amino acids. Germline loops: CDR1 SQVTM, CDR2 ANQGSEA. CDR3 sequence reads: CSVPMSSRDRYYGYTF.

The chain has TRBV29-1 and TRBJ1-1. The CDR3 contains 13 residues. CDR1 is SQVTM, CDR2 ANQGSEA, per germline. This CDR3 is CSVVVFGNTEAFF.

This chain links TRBV29-1 with TRBJ2-1; without DNA, the TCRdb call of TRBD2 cannot be checked. The CDR3 is made up of 20 amino acids. The V gene's germline CDR1 is SQVTM and CDR2 ANQGSEA. The CDR3 reads CSVEDGASGNSISSYNEQFF.

The rearrangement uses TRBV29-1 and TRBJ2-2; TCRdb's assignment of TRBD1 cannot be checked, as there is no DNA. Germline CDR1 and CDR2: SQVTM and ANQGSEA. The CDR3 extends over 13 amino acids. The CDR3 spells CSAWTGNTGELFF.

The J gene is TRBJ1-1, the V gene TRBV20-1; checking the TCRdb D call of TRBD1 is not possible without DNA. This CDR3 is built from 15 residues. CDR1 DFQATT and CDR2 SNEGSKA come from the germline V gene (reference sequence). CDR3 sequence reads: CSALPWAGMNTEAFF.

The chain links TRBV14 to TRBJ1-2; TCRdb selects TRBD1, and the lack of DNA leaves this call unchecked. The CDR3 contains 15 residues. In germline, CDR1 is SGHDN, CDR2 FVKESK. The CDR3 protein is CASSLLGTGSYGYTF.

The chain uses TRBV30 and TRBJ2-7. The CDR3 has 15 amino acids. Germline CDR1 and CDR2: GTSNPN and SVGIG (reference sequence). CDR3 residues: CAWSRVDGTYVEQYF. Filled out from reference TRBV30 and TRBJ2-7, the complete variable domain reads SQTIHQWPATLVQPVGSPLSLECTVEGTSNPNLYWYRQAAGRGLQLLFYSVGIGQISSEVPQNLSASRPQDRQFILSSKKLLLSDSGFYLCAWSRVDGTYVEQYFGPGTRLTVT.

The V and J genes are TRBV7-3 and TRBJ1-1; no DNA is available, so the TRBD1 call from TCRdb remains unchecked. Germline CDR1 and CDR2: SGHTA and FQGTGA. This CDR3 spans 14 amino acids. CDR3 region: CASSPIPQQGRAFF. Supplemented by reference TRBV7-3 and TRBJ1-1, the full variable domain reads GAGVSQTPSNKVTEKGKYVELRCDPISGHTALYWYRQSLGQGPEFLIYFQGTGAADDSGLPNDRFFAVRPEGSVSTLKIQRTERGDSAVYLCASSPIPQQGRAFFGQGTRLTVV.

The chain is built from TRBV6-5 and TRBJ2-7. The V gene's germline CDR1 is MNHEY and CDR2 SVGAGI. This CDR3 has 14 amino acids. CDR3 loop: CASSYSRSPYEQYF.

The chain combines TRBV7-3 with TRBJ2-1; lacking DNA, the TRBD2 call made by TCRdb goes unchecked. The CDR3 runs to 16 residues. The germline gives CDR1 SGHTA, CDR2 FQGTGA. The CDR3: CASSPSLERAYNEQFF.

The rearrangement joins TRBV12-5 to TRBJ2-1. CDR1 and CDR2 from the germline V gene are LGHNT and FRNRAP. This CDR3 is built from 14 residues. The CDR3: CASGSFAQRNEQFF.

The chain links TRBV15 to TRBJ1-2; TCRdb indicates TRBD1, and absent DNA this call remains unverified. Germline loops: CDR1 LNHNV, CDR2 YYDKDF (reference sequence). The CDR3 spans 16 residues. CDR3 sequence reads: CAVSDLDRGLNYGYTF.

The gene calls are TRBV7-7 and TRBJ1-5; TCRdb selects TRBD1, and the lack of DNA leaves this call unchecked. The CDR3 contains 14 residues. The germline gives CDR1 SSHAT, CDR2 FNYEAQ (reference sequence). This chain's CDR3 is CASSVDRGHQPQHF.

This chain joins TRBV18 and TRBJ2-7; TCRdb indicates TRBD1, and absent DNA this call remains unverified. The CDR3 is made up of 14 amino acids. CDR1 and CDR2 from the germline V gene are KGHSH and LQKENI. CDR3 in amino acids: CASSAMDGAYEQYF.

The rearrangement uses TRBV19 and TRBJ1-1; TCRdb gives TRBD1 as the D gene, but with no DNA this cannot be confirmed. Germline V gene lookup returns CDR1 LNHDA and CDR2 SQIVND (reference sequence). CDR3 length: 14 amino acids. CDR3 sequence: CASSIGQGNTEAFF.

The V gene is TRBV6-5, the J gene TRBJ2-5; TCRdb's D gene call, TRBD1, goes unchecked for lack of DNA. This CDR3 spans 15 amino acids. Germline CDR1 and CDR2: MNHEY and SVGAGI. This CDR3 is CASSYFGGARETQYF.